The sequence of this T cell receptor beta chain was determined in a study of T cell repertoires in cytomegalovirus infection. Study-wide results and caveats: Cumulative frequency of public TCR beta families picked out carriers of CMV plus the relevant HLA. Dominating the ex vivo response were HLA-C-restricted CMV-specific TCR beta clonotypes.

A single record per CDR3 protein comes from TCRdb applying MiXCR to the reads. The sample records some 180,000 distinct CDR3 sequences, about 18% being singletons. Turning to this clonotype: Its antigen is currently unknown.

The CDR3 runs to 17 residues. Trimming took 1 base from V and 4 from J; bases not matched to a gene: 6. Germline CDR1 and CDR2: SEHNR and FQNEAQ (reference sequence). Specimen: CD8+ T cells from PBMCs. The chain combines TRBV7-9 with TRBJ2-1, with 11 bases aligning to TRBD2. The TCR comes from a human donor in good health (CMV status not recorded). Some clones in this sample may be carry-over from other donors' samples. CDR3 bases: TGTGCCAGCAGCTTAGGTTCTAGCGGGGGGATTTACAATGAGCAGTTCTTC. Amino acid sequence: CASSLGSSGGIYNEQFF.